This TCR beta chain emerged from a study of metastatic and nonmetastatic thyroid tumors. None of the patients had undergone any treatment ahead of thyroid surgery. Trimming took off 4 bases at V and 9 bases at J, with 16 bases between the two ends. This CDR3 is 13 amino acids long. In germline, CDR1 is SGHDT, CDR2 YYEEEE. MiXCR re-clonotyped the PCR reads for TCRdb. The table lists tens of thousands of clones, about 16% of them singletons, with 3.6% in the top ten. This receptor was taken from a female donor with papillary thyroid cancer or a benign thyroid nodule (not recorded which). Some clones in this sample may be carry-over from other donors' samples. The chain uses TRBV5-6 and TRBJ1-2; no definite D call. The sequencing sample was made of blood. CDR3 protein: CASSPGSTWCYTF. CDR3 in DNA: TGTGCCAGCAGCCCGGGCTCTACCTGGTGCTACACCTTC.